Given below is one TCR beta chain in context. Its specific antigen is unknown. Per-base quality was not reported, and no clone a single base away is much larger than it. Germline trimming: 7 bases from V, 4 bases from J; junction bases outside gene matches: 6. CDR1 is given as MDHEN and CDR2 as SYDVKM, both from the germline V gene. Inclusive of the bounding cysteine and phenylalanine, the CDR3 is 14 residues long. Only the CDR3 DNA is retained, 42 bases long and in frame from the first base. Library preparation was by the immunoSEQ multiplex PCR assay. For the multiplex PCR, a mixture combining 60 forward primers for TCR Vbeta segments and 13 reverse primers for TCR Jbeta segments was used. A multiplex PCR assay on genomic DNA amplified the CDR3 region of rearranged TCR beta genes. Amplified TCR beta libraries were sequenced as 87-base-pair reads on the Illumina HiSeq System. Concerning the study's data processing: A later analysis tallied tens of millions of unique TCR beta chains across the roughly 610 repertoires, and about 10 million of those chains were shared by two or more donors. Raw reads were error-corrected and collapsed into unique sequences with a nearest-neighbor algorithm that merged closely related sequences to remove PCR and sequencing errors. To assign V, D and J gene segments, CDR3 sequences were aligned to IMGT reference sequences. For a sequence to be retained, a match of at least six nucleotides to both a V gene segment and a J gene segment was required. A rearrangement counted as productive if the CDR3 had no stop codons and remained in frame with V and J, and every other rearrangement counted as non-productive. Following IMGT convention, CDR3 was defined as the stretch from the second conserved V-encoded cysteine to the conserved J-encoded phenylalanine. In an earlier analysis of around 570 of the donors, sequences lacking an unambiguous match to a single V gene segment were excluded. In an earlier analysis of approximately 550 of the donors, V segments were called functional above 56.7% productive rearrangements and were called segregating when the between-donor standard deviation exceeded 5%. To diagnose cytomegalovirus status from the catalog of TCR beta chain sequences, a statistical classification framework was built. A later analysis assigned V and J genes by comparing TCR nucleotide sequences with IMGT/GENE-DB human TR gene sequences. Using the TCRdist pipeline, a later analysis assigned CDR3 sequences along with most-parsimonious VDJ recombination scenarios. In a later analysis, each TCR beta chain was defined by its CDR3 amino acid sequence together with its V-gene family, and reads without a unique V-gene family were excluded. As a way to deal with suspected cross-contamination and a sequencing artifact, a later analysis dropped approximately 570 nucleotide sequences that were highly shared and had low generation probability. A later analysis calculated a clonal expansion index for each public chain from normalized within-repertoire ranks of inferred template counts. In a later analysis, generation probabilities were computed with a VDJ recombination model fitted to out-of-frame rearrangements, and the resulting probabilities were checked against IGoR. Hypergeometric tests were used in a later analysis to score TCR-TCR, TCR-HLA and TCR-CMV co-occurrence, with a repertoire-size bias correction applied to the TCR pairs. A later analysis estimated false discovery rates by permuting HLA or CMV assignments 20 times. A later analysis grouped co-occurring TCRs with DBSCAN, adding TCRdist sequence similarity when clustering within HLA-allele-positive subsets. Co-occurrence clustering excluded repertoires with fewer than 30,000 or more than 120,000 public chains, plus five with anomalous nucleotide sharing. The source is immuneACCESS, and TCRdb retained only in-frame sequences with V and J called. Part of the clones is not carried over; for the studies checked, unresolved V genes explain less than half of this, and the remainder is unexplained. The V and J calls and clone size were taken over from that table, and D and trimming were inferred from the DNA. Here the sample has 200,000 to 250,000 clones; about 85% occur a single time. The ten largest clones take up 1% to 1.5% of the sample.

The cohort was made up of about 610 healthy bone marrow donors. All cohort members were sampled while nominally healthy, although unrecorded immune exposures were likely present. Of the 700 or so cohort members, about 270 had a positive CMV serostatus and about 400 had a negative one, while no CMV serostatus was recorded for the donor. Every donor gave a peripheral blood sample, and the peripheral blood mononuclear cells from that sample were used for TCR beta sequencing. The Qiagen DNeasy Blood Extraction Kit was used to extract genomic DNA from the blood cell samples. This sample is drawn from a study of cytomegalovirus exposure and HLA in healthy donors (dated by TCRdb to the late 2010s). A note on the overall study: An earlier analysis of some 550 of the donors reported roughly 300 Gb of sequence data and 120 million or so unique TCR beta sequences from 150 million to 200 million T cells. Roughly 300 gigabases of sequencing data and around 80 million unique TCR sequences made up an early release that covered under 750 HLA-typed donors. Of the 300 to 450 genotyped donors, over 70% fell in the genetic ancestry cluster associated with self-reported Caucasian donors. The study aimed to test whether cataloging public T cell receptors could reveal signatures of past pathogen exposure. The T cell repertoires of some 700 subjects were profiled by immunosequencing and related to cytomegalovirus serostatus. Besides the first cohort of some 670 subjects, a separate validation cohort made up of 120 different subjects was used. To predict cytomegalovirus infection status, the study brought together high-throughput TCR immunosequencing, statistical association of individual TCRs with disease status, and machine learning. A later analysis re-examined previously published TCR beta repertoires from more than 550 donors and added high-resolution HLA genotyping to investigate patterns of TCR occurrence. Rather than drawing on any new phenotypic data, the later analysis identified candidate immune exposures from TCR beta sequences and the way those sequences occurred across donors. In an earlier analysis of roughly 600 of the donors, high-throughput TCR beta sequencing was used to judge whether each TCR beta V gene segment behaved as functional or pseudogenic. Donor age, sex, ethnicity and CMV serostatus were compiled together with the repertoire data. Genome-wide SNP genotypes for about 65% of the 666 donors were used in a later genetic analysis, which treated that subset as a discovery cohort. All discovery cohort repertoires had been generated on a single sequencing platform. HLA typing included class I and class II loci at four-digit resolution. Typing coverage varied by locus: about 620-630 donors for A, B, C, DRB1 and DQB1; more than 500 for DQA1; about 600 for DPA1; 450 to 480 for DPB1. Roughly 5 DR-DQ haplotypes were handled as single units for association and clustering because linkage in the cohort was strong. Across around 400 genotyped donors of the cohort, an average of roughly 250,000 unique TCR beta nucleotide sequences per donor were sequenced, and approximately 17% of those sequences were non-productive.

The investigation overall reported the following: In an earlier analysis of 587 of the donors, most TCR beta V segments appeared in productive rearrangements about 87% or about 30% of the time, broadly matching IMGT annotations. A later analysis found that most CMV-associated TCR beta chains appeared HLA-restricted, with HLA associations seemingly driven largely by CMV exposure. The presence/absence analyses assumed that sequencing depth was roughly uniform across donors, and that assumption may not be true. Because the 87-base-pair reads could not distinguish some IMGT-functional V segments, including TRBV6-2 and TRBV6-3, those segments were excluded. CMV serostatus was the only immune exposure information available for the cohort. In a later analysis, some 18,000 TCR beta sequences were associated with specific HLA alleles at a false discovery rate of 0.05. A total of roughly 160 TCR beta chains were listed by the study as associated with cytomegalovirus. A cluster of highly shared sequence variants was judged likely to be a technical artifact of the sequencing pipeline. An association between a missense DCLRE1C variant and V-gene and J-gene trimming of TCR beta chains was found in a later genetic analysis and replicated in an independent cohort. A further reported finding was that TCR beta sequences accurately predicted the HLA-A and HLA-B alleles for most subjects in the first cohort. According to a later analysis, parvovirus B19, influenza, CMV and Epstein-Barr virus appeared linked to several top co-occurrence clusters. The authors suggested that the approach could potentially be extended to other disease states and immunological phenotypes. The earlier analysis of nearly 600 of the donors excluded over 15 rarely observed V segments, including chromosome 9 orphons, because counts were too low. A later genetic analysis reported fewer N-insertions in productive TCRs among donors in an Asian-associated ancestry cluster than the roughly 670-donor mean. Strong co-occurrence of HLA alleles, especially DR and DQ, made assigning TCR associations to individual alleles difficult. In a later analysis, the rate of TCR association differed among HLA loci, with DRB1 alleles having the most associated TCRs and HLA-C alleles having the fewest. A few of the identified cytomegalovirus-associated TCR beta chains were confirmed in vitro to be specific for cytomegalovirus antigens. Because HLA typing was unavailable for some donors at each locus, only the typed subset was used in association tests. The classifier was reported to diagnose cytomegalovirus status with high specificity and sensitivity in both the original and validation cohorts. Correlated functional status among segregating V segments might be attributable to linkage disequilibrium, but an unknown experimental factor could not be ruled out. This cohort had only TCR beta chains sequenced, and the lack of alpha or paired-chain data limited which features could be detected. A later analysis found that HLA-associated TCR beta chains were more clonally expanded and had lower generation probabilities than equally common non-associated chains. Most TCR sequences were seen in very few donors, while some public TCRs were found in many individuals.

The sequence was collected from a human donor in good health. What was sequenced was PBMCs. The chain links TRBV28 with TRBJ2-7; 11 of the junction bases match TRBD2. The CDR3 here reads CASTPGLAEYEQYF. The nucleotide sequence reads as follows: TGTGCCAGCACTCCGGGACTAGCGGAGTACGAGCAGTACTTC.